The T cell receptor (beta chain) under discussion was sequenced for a study of shared clonotypes between healthy human individuals. Deep-level assay runs were performed. Assay: immunoSEQ multiplex PCR; the TCRdb copy retains only in-frame clones and omits some. The table has approximately 1,500,000 clones, around 97% seen once. V shed 1 base and J 3 bases; nucleotides not matched to a gene: 4. Per germline, CDR1 SGHNT and CDR2 YENEEA. The CDR3 sequence is 15 residues long. Notes on this clone: Antigen specificity is unknown.

Study-level findings and limits: Rarefaction analysis demonstrated incomplete sorted-subset sequencing notwithstanding large depth. Generation probabilities of non-shared clonotypes were lower (relative to those shared by all four donors).

Sequencing used naive CD4+ T cells sorted from blood. Indicated subset: CD45RA+ positively selected. The sequence derives from a man aged 25 to 40 in good health. The chain uses TRBV11-3 and TRBJ2-3, with 7 bases that match TRBD1. The CDR3 region is CASSLGGGYTDTQYF. CDR3 in DNA: TGTGCCAGCAGCTTAGGAGGGGGCTATACAGATACGCAGTATTTT.